The 3 T cell receptor beta chains in this list originate from one sample, sequenced in a study of blood T cells in healthy people across ages. A J-beta primer mix and a sample-barcoded 5' primer were used in a second PCR of roughly 7 to 12 cycles. TCRdb re-derived calls from the 5' RACE reads in MiXCR, one entry per CDR3 protein. The sample lists 1.2 million to 1.5 million distinct CDR3 sequences, 40% to 50% occurring once. The sample taken for sequencing was blood. The receptors originated from a woman under 30 in good health.

This chain uses TRBV7-8 with TRBJ2-5; the match to TRBD2 covers 9 bases. The J call may be wrong; the DNA end is better matched by TRBJ2-7. CDR3 length: 15 residues. CDR1 and CDR2 from the germline V gene are SGHVS and FQNEAQ. In DNA, the CDR3 is TGTGCCAGCAGCCCCCTAGCGGGACAGTCCTACGAGCAGTACTTC. Translated: CASSPLAGQSYEQYF.

The chain employs TRBV20-1 and TRBJ2-3; possibly TRBD2 for D (5 bases). The CDR3 is made up of 14 amino acids. V was cut by 4 bases and J by 6 bases, with 17 bases left in between. Germline V gives CDR1 DFQATT, CDR2 SNEGSKA (reference sequence). Here the CDR3 reads CSATRLRAADTQYF. The CDR3 DNA is TGCAGTGCTACAAGACTGAGGGCGGCGGATACGCAGTATTTT.

This clonotype has a handful of counts. The J gene is TRBJ1-5, the V gene TRBV12-3 or TRBV12-4; D call uncertain. Trimming took off 6 bases at V and 0 bases at J, with 12 bases between the two ends. The CDR3 spans 15 residues. CDR3 sequence: CASRRSGYSNQPQHF. The CDR3 nucleotides read TGTGCCAGCAGACGCTCGGGCTATAGCAATCAGCCCCAGCATTTT.